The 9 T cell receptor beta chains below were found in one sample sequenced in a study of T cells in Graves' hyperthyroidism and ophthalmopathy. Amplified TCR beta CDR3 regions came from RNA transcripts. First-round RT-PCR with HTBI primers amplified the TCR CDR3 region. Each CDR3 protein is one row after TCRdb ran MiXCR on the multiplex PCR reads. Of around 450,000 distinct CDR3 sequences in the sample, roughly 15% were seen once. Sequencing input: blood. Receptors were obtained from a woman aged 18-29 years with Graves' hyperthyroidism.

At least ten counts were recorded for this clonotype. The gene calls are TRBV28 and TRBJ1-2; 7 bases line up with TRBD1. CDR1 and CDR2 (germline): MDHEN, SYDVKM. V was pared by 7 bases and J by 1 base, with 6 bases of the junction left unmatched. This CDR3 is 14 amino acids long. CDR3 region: CASNPTGINYGYTF. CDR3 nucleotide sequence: TGTGCCAGCAACCCGACAGGGATTAACTATGGCTACACCTTC.

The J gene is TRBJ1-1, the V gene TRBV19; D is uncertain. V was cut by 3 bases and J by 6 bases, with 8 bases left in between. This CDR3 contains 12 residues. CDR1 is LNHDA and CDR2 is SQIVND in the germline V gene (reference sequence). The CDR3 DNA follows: TGTGCCAGTAGTATGGCGACGGCTGAAGCTTTCTTT. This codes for CASSMATAEAFF.

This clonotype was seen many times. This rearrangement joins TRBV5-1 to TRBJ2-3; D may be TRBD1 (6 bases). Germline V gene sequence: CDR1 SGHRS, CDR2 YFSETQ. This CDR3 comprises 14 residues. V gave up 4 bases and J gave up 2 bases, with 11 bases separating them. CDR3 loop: CASSPDRNTDTQYF. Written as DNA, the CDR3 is TGCGCCAGCAGCCCAGACAGGAACACAGATACGCAGTATTTT.

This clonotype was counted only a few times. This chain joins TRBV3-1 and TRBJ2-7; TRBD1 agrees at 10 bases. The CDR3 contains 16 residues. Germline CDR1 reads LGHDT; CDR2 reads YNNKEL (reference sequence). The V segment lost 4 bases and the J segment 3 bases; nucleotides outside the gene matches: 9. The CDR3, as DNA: TGTGCCAGCAGCCGGCCGCAGGACAGGGGGATCTACGAGCAGTACTTC. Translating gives CASSRPQDRGIYEQYF.

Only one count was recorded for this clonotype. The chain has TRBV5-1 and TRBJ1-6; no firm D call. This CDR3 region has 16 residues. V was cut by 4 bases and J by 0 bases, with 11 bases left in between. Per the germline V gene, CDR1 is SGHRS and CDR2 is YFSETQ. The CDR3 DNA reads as TGCGCCAGCAGCCCCTATGGGAGCTCCTATAATTCACCCCTCCACTTT. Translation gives CASSPYGSSYNSPLHF.

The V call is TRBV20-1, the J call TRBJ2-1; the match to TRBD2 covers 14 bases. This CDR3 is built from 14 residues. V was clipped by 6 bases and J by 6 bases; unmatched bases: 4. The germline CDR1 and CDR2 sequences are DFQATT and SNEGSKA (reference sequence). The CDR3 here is CSASGTSGSNEQFF. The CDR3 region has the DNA TGCAGTGCGTCCGGGACTAGCGGGAGCAATGAGCAGTTCTTC.

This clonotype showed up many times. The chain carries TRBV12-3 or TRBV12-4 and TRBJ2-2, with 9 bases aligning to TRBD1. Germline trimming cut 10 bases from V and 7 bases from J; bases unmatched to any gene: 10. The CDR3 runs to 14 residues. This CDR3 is CATTGQGEIGELFF. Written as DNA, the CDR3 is TGTGCCACTACGGGACAGGGTGAAATCGGGGAGCTGTTTTTT.

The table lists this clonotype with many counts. The CDR3 nucleotides read TGTGCCAGTAGGACTAGCGGGAGCTCTGGGGCCAACGTCCTGACTTTC. Its protein product is CASRTSGSSGANVLTF. The chain carries TRBV27 and TRBJ2-6; 13 bases are shared with TRBD2. CDR1 is MNHEY and CDR2 is SMNVEV in the germline V gene (reference sequence). The CDR3 consists of 16 residues. V was pared by 9 bases and J by 0 bases, with 2 bases of the junction left unmatched.

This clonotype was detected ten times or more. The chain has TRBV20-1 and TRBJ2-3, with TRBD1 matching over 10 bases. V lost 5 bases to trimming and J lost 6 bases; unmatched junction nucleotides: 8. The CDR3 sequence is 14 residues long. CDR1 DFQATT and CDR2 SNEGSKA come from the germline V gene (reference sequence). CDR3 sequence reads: CSAFRQGAADTQYF. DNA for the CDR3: TGCAGTGCTTTCCGACAGGGGGCGGCGGATACGCAGTATTTT.